This is a list of T cell receptor beta chains from one sample in a study of blood T cells in healthy people across ages. TCRdb fed the 5' RACE reads into MiXCR, producing one record per CDR3 protein. The sample carries approximately 580,000 distinct CDR3 sequences, around 24% recorded once. The same sample was also studied in work on T cells of mothers and their children.

Sample: blood. Source of these receptors: a boy aged 5 to 17 in good health. Both conserved end residues are part of each CDR3. The D gene is left open where the match is weak. Clone size is stated in some rows and not others, as once, few, many or a class when expanded.

clone_size j_call d_call v_call cdr3_aa cdr3_nt
NA TRBJ2-1 TRBD2 TRBV29-1 CSVDNYSGESVYNEQFF TGCAGCGTTGACAATTATAGCGGGGAATCGGTTTACAATGAGCAGTTCTTC
NA TRBJ2-7 NA TRBV6-6 CASSYNPGEAGYEQYF TGTGCCAGCAGTTACAACCCAGGCGAGGCGGGCTACGAGCAGTACTTC
many TRBJ2-5 TRBD2 TRBV7-2 CASSLGTRQETQYF TGTGCCAGCAGCCTGGGGACTAGGCAAGAGACCCAGTACTTC
NA TRBJ2-2 TRBD2 TRBV6-2/TRBV6-3 CASSNPAGGPGTGELFF TGTGCCAGCAGTAATCCGGCGGGGGGGCCGGGTACCGGGGAGCTGTTTTTT
NA TRBJ1-2 NA TRBV7-8 CASSGRGNYGYTF TGTGCCAGCAGCGGAAGGGGCAACTATGGCTACACCTTC
few TRBJ1-2 NA TRBV27 CASRPTEPDGGYTF TGTGCCAGCAGGCCTACTGAGCCGGACGGTGGCTACACCTTC
NA TRBJ2-5 TRBD1 TRBV25-1 CASSGHGQGEGFF TGTGCCAGCAGTGGCCACGGACAGGGCGAGGGGTTCTTC
few TRBJ2-7 TRBD1 TRBV7-9 CASSLVLGQGKYEQYF TGTGCCAGCAGCTTAGTTTTGGGACAGGGAAAGTACGAGCAGTACTTC
NA TRBJ2-7 TRBD1 TRBV28 CASSLAGGLSYEQYF TGTGCCAGCAGTTTAGCAGGGGGCCTCTCCTACGAGCAGTACTTC
few TRBJ2-5 NA TRBV7-8 CASSLEESQRRQETQYF TGTGCCAGCAGCTTAGAAGAGTCTCAGCGGCGACAAGAGACCCAGTACTTC